One and the same sample provided the 21 T cell receptor beta chains below, sequenced in a study of shared clonotypes between healthy human individuals. TCRdb's table, derived via immunoSEQ multiplex PCR, lists solely in-frame clones and lacks some. The sample consists of over 2 million clones, 85% to 95% of them appearing once. The source material was naive CD4+ T cells sorted from blood. Sample subset: CD45RA+ positively selected. All receptors come from a man younger than 35 in good health.

This clone has a handful of counts. The chain carries TRBV11-2 and TRBJ1-2; D not resolved. CDR1 is SGHAT, CDR2 FQNNGV, per germline. This CDR3 is built from 15 residues. The germline V and J ends were trimmed by 5 bases and 2 bases, with 15 bases remaining between them. CDR3 coding DNA: TGTGCCAGCAGCCGGGTCCCCGGGTACAACTATGGCTACACCTTC. The encoded protein is CASSRVPGYNYGYTF.

V gene TRBV11-2 combines with J gene TRBJ1-1, with D perhaps matching TRBD1 (6 bases). The CDR3 has 14 amino acids. Germline CDR1 is SGHAT and CDR2 is FQNNGV. V lost 4 bases and J 6 bases, leaving 15 bases between the germline ends. The CDR3 here is CASSSRGGSAEAFF. CDR3 DNA: TGTGCCAGCAGCTCAAGAGGGGGGAGCGCTGAAGCTTTCTTT. The whole variable domain, remainder taken from reference TRBV11-2 and TRBJ1-1, is EAGVAQSPRYKIIEKRQSVAFWCNPISGHATLYWYQQILGQGPKLLIQFQNNGVVDDSQLPKDRFSAERLKGVDSTLKIQPAKLEDSAVYLCASSSRGGSAEAFFGQGTRLTVV.

The J gene is TRBJ1-6, the V gene TRBV5-1; the D gene is possibly TRBD1 (5 bases). Trimming took off 5 bases at V and 6 bases at J, with 12 bases between the two ends. CDR1 and CDR2 from the germline V gene are SGHRS and YFSETQ. The CDR3 is 14 residues long. The CDR3 protein is CASRAGTGNSPLHF. CDR3 sequence (DNA): TGCGCCAGCAGAGCCGGGACGGGTAATTCACCCCTCCACTTT.

This chain's CDR3 is CSVAYRVPYEQYF. Here the CDR3 DNA reads TGCAGCGTTGCTTACAGGGTTCCCTACGAGCAGTACTTC. The rearrangement links TRBV29-1 to TRBJ2-7; a weak D match, TRBD1 (6 bases). The CDR3 contains 13 residues. CDR1 and CDR2 from the germline V gene are SQVTM and ANQGSEA. V lost 4 bases to trimming and J lost 2 bases, with 12 bases between them.

The chain recombines TRBV9 with TRBJ2-2; D not resolved. CDR3 length equals 12 residues. The V and J ends lost 4 bases and 7 bases respectively, with 8 bases between them. Germline values: CDR1 SGDLS, CDR2 YYNGEE. CDR3 loop: CASSSPNGELFF. The CDR3 coding sequence is TGTGCCAGCAGCTCGCCGAACGGGGAGCTGTTTTTT.

The rearrangement uses TRBV7-9 and TRBJ2-1; D gene uncertain. Trimming removed 1 base from V and 8 bases from J, with 12 bases in between. The CDR3 sequence is 14 residues long. Germline-derived CDR1 and CDR2 are SEHNR and FQNEAQ (reference sequence). This chain's CDR3 is CASSLGTSDDEQFF. CDR3 bases: TGTGCCAGCAGCTTAGGAACCAGCGACGATGAGCAGTTCTTC. Complete variable domain (other parts from reference TRBV7-9 and TRBJ2-1): DTGVSQNPRHKITKRGQNVTFRCDPISEHNRLYWYRQTLGQGPEFLTYFQNEAQLEKSRLLSDRFSAERPKGSFSTLEIQRTEQGDSAMYLCASSLGTSDDEQFFGPGTRLTVL.

This clone came up once. This chain uses TRBV28 with TRBJ2-3, with 7 bases identical to TRBD2. This CDR3 is built from 16 residues. CDR1 and CDR2 from the germline V gene are MDHEN and SYDVKM. V shed 4 bases and J 6 bases; nucleotides not matched to a gene: 13. CDR3: CASSSTSGEGPDTQYF. In nucleotides, the CDR3 is TGTGCCAGCAGTTCGACCAGCGGGGAGGGTCCTGATACGCAGTATTTT.

The chain has TRBV5-1 and TRBJ1-6, with 7 nucleotides matching TRBD1. Germline V gene data show CDR1 as SGHRS and CDR2 as YFSETQ. The V segment lost 4 bases and the J segment 5 bases; nucleotides outside the gene matches: 6. The CDR3 has 15 amino acids. The CDR3 reads CASSRETGNNSPLHF. As DNA, the CDR3 is TGCGCCAGCAGCCGGGAGACAGGGAATAATTCACCCCTCCACTTT.

This clone was seen just once. V is TRBV19 and J is TRBJ1-3, with TRBD1 as a possible D gene (5 bases). Trimming stripped 3 bases from V and 0 bases from J, with 6 bases between. CDR1 LNHDA and CDR2 SQIVND come from the germline V gene (reference sequence). This CDR3 has 14 amino acids. The CDR3 sequence: CASSMGDSGNTIYF. In nucleotides, the CDR3 is TGTGCCAGTAGTATGGGGGACTCTGGAAACACCATATATTTT.

V is TRBV27 and J is TRBJ1-3, with a possible D match to TRBD1 (6 bases). CDR1 is MNHEY and CDR2 is SMNVEV in the germline V gene (reference sequence). The CDR3 has 16 residues. V was cut by 0 bases and J by 2 bases, with 11 bases left in between. CDR3 nucleotides: TGTGCCAGCAGTTTATCTAGCAGGGGCACTGGAAACACCATATATTTT. This gives the protein CASSLSSRGTGNTIYF.

A remark on this clone: Within the sample, other DNA sequences also encode this same CDR3. The chain joins TRBV4-3 to TRBJ2-7, with D perhaps TRBD1 or TRBD2 (5 bases each). The V gene's germline CDR1 is LGHNA and CDR2 YSLEER. Trimming left V 0 bases short and J 6 bases short, with 12 bases between. This CDR3 has 14 amino acids. CDR3 in DNA: TGCGCCAGCAGCCAAGATCCGGGGCTAGGCGAGCAGTACTTC. It codes for CASSQDPGLGEQYF.

The rearrangement links TRBV5-4 to TRBJ2-1, with D possibly TRBD1 on 6 matching bases. This CDR3 spans 15 amino acids. Germline assignment: CDR1 SGHNT and CDR2 YYREEE (reference sequence). V dropped 1 base and J dropped 2 bases, with 10 bases sitting between them. CDR3 sequence (DNA): TGTGCCAGCAGCTTGCGTGGGGGCACCTACAATGAGCAGTTCTTC. Translation gives CASSLRGGTYNEQFF.

The chain uses TRBV27 and TRBJ2-2; TRBD1 is a possible D gene (5 bases). Germline CDR1 reads MNHEY; CDR2 reads SMNVEV (reference sequence). The CDR3 has 16 amino acids. Trimming removed 6 bases from V and 2 bases from J, with 16 bases in between. CDR3 DNA: TGTGCCAGCAGCCCAGTTGAGACAGCTAACACCGGGGAGCTGTTTTTT. The encoded protein is CASSPVETANTGELFF.

J is TRBJ2-4 and V is TRBV5-4; 10 positions agree with TRBD1. This CDR3 spans 18 amino acids. The junction had 11 bases not matched to a gene; V was cut back by 4 bases and J by 1 base. CDR1 and CDR2 (germline): SGHNT, YYREEE (reference sequence). As DNA, the CDR3 is TGTGCCAGCAGCGTCGGGACAGGGGAGAGTTCGGCCAAAAACATTCAGTACTTC. Translated, it gives CASSVGTGESSAKNIQYF.

This chain connects TRBV27 to TRBJ1-6; no definite D call. Looked up from germline, CDR1 is MNHEY and CDR2 is SMNVEV (reference sequence). The length of the CDR3 is 14 residues. V was pared by 3 bases and J by 6 bases, with 9 bases between. The CDR3 coding sequence is TGTGCCAGCAGTTTTGCCGTACGTAATTCACCCCTCCACTTT. It codes for CASSFAVRNSPLHF.

This rearrangement joins TRBV6-5 to TRBJ1-3; D is possibly TRBD1 (5 bases). Trimming pared 5 bases from V and 4 bases from J, leaving 6 bases between. This CDR3 region has 12 residues. Germline CDR1 and CDR2: MNHEY and SVGAGI. CDR3 sequence: CASSRGGNTIYF. The CDR3 DNA sequence: TGTGCCAGCAGTAGGGGCGGAAACACCATATATTTT.

The chain uses TRBV6-1 and TRBJ2-5; 9 nucleotides match TRBD2. Trimming at V came to 4 bases and at J to 5 bases, leaving 14 bases not matched to a gene. The CDR3 has 17 amino acids. CDR1 is MNHNS, CDR2 SASEGT, per germline. CDR3 sequence reads: CASSGLGSGGRGETQYF. The CDR3 coding sequence is TGTGCCAGCAGTGGCCTTGGTAGCGGGGGCCGTGGGGAGACCCAGTACTTC.

V usage is TRBV4-1 and J usage is TRBJ2-7, with 10 bases aligning to TRBD1. This CDR3 has 16 residues. V was pared by 3 bases and J by 5 bases, with 10 bases of the junction left unmatched. Germline values: CDR1 MGHRA, CDR2 YSYEKL. CDR3 bases: TGCGCCAGCAGCCACCAATTTGGGACAGGGGTCCACGAGCAGTACTTC. It yields the protein CASSHQFGTGVHEQYF.

The chain combines TRBV7-9 with TRBJ1-1; TRBD1 matches 8 bases. Unmatched junction bases numbered 5, after V lost 4 bases and J lost 4 bases. The V gene's germline CDR1 is SEHNR and CDR2 FQNEAQ (reference sequence). The CDR3 is 14 residues long. CDR3 sequence: CASSSRRGPTEAFF. The CDR3 DNA sequence: TGTGCCAGCAGCTCTCGCAGGGGGCCCACTGAAGCTTTCTTT.

The sample holds one count of this clone. The chain carries TRBV9 and TRBJ2-7, with 7 bases aligning to TRBD2. The CDR3 sequence is 15 residues long. Losses at the gene ends were 0 bases for V and 0 bases for J; bases not matched to a gene: 3. Germline CDR1 SGDLS, CDR2 YYNGEE. The CDR3 reads CASSVGGGFSYEQYF. For the CDR3, the DNA is TGTGCCAGCAGCGTAGGCGGGGGTTTCTCCTACGAGCAGTACTTC.

The V call is TRBV30, the J call TRBJ2-2, with D possibly TRBD2 on 5 matching bases. The CDR3 runs 15 residues. V lost 4 bases and J lost 4, with 16 bases in between. CDR1 is GTSNPN and CDR2 is SVGIG in the germline V gene (reference sequence). The CDR3 is CAWTEQRASTGELFF. DNA of the CDR3: TGTGCCTGGACAGAACAGAGGGCCTCCACCGGGGAGCTGTTTTTT.